These 30 T cell receptor beta chains were sequenced from one sample in a study of graft-versus-host responses after intestinal transplantation. TCRdb's table, derived via immunoSEQ multiplex PCR, lists solely in-frame clones and lacks some. The sample carries 45,000 to 65,000 clones, 90% to 95% recorded once. Their cognate antigens are unknown. This specimen was unstimulated CD4+ T cells sorted from spleen or lymph node cells, taken before transplant. The receptors originated from a human donor who was the organ donor for an intestinal transplant.

The CDR3 loop is CSVDGGGGYTF. Here the CDR3 DNA reads TGCAGCGTGGACGGCGGCGGCGGCTACACCTTC. The chain recombines TRBV29-1 with TRBJ1-2; no clear D. CDR1 and CDR2 (germline): SQVTM, ANQGSEA. CDR3 length: 11 amino acids. Trimming stripped 6 bases from V and 8 bases from J, with 13 bases between.

The rearrangement joins TRBV18 to TRBJ1-2; D unresolved. The CDR3 spans 16 residues. Looked up from germline, CDR1 is KGHSH and CDR2 is LQKENI. Between the trimmed V and J ends, which lost 3 bases and 2 bases, there was a span of 16 bases. CDR3 sequence (DNA): TGTGCCAGCTCACCCGGTTGGGTGGCGGGGAACTATGGCTACACCTTC. Protein sequence: CASSPGWVAGNYGYTF.

The chain recombines TRBV10-3 with TRBJ2-5; D may be TRBD1 (5 bases). The CDR3 consists of 13 residues. Germline V gives CDR1 ENHRY, CDR2 SYGVKD. V lost 5 bases to trimming and J lost 2 bases, with 9 bases between them. The CDR3 DNA follows: TGTGCCATCAGTCCGGACACACAAGAGACCCAGTACTTC. This translates into CAISPDTQETQYF.

This clone came up once. Other DNA sequences of this sample code for an identical CDR3. V is TRBV30 and J is TRBJ1-6; D might be TRBD1 (6 bases). Germline V gene lookup returns CDR1 GTSNPN and CDR2 SVGIG (reference sequence). This CDR3 has 15 amino acids. The V end lost 0 bases, the J end lost 10 bases, and 16 bases lay between the germline ends. The CDR3 is CAWSVRGRGGSPLHF. The CDR3 region has the DNA TGTGCCTGGAGTGTAAGGGGGAGGGGGGGGTCACCCCTCCACTTT.

V gene TRBV4-1 combines with J gene TRBJ2-7, with 12 bases identical to TRBD2. Germline loops: CDR1 MGHRA, CDR2 YSYEKL. This CDR3 has 15 residues. Losses at the gene ends were 3 bases for V and 1 base for J; bases not matched to a gene: 1. CDR3 sequence: CASSHLAGGSYEQYF. The CDR3 bases are TGCGCCAGCAGCCACCTAGCGGGGGGGTCCTACGAGCAGTACTTC.

The gene calls are TRBV6-4 and TRBJ1-2, with D unresolved. The CDR3 loop spans 15 amino acids. The V gene lost 4 bases and the J gene lost 1 base, with 13 bases spanning the gap. CDR1 is MRHNA and CDR2 is SNTAGT in the germline V gene. CDR3 loop: CASSAGITSNYGYTF. The CDR3 coding sequence is TGTGCCAGCAGTGCTGGGATTACAAGTAACTATGGCTACACCTTC.

V usage is TRBV4-1 and J usage is TRBJ2-3; D is perhaps TRBD1 or TRBD2 (5 bases each). The germline V and J ends were trimmed by 4 bases and 1 base, with 12 bases remaining between them. Germline CDR1 is MGHRA and CDR2 is YSYEKL. This CDR3 has 15 amino acids. The CDR3 region is CASSPRDGRTDTQYF. CDR3 DNA: TGCGCCAGCAGCCCCCGGGACGGCCGCACAGATACGCAGTATTTT.

This sequence joins TRBV9 and TRBJ2-7, with 7 bases lining up with TRBD2. The germline gives CDR1 SGDLS, CDR2 YYNGEE. With V trimmed by 4 bases and J by 2 bases, 6 bases remained unmatched. CDR3 size: 14 residues. The CDR3 DNA reads as TGTGCCAGCAGCCCCAGGGCGGGGGCCTACGAGCAGTACTTC. Protein product: CASSPRAGAYEQYF.

The chain has TRBV20-1 and TRBJ2-7; D might be TRBD1 (7 bases). This CDR3 spans 11 amino acids. The V end was cut by 6 bases, the J end by 13 bases, with 19 bases between. Germline CDR1 and CDR2: DFQATT and SNEGSKA (reference sequence). CDR3 sequence: CSASPQGRFYF. The DNA for the CDR3 is TGCAGTGCCTCTCCACAGGGGAGGTTCTACTTC.

The chain employs TRBV6-6 and TRBJ2-5; 9 bases align to TRBD2. This CDR3 spans 14 amino acids. V shed 6 bases and J 3 bases; nucleotides not matched to a gene: 5. Germline V gene sequence: CDR1 MNHNY, CDR2 SVGAGI (reference sequence). The CDR3 nucleotides read TGTGCCAGCAGCGGAGCGGGGGGAGAAGAGACCCAGTACTTC. It is translated as CASSGAGGEETQYF.

The chain links TRBV5-7 to TRBJ2-1; D perhaps matches TRBD1 (6 bases). TRBV5-7 is labeled an ORF, and its function is uncertain. This CDR3 has 16 residues. The V end lost 4 bases, the J end lost 4 bases, and 18 bases lay between the germline ends. For the CDR3, the DNA is TGTGCCAGCAGCCTTTTGGACAGAAAGCCGTACAATGAGCAGTTCTTC. Protein product: CASSLLDRKPYNEQFF.

The rearrangement joins TRBV7-2 to TRBJ2-3; D might be TRBD2 (7 bases). Per the germline V gene, CDR1 is SGHTA and CDR2 is FQGNSA. The V gene lost 4 bases and the J gene lost 4 bases, with 15 bases spanning the gap. The CDR3 length is 15 residues. In nucleotides, the CDR3 is TGTGCCAGCAGCTATTACGGCGGGGGCGCAGATACGCAGTATTTT. This codes for CASSYYGGGADTQYF.

J is TRBJ1-5 and V is TRBV5-6; D uncertain. Germline assignment: CDR1 SGHDT and CDR2 YYEEEE. Trimming left V 4 bases short and J 4 bases short, with 9 bases between. The CDR3 is 13 residues long. Here the CDR3 reads CASSPGTNQPQHF. In DNA form, the CDR3 reads TGTGCCAGCAGCCCGGGAACAAATCAGCCCCAGCATTTT.

The rearrangement joins TRBV6-1 to TRBJ2-1, with D perhaps TRBD1 (6 bases). CDR3 size: 13 residues. CDR1 is MNHNS and CDR2 is SASEGT in the germline V gene. V was pared by 4 bases and J by 4 bases, with 8 bases between. The CDR3 bases are TGTGCCAGCAGTGGACAGGTTTACAATGAGCAGTTCTTC. It yields the protein CASSGQVYNEQFF.

The V gene is TRBV5-1, the J gene TRBJ1-1; 8 nucleotides match TRBD1. The junction had 13 bases not matched to a gene; V was cut back by 2 bases and J by 7 bases. This CDR3 has 16 residues. Germline values: CDR1 SGHRS, CDR2 YFSETQ. The CDR3 bases are TGCGCCAGCAGCTTCCTAGTACGGACAGGGCCGGGTGAAGCTTTCTTT. This codes for CASSFLVRTGPGEAFF.

This chain uses TRBV7-2 with TRBJ1-5; 8 bases match TRBD1. CDR1 and CDR2 from the germline V gene are SGHTA and FQGNSA. The CDR3 spans 14 residues. The V gene end was trimmed by 5 bases and the J gene end by 7 bases; junction bases not matched to a gene: 7. For the CDR3, the DNA is TGTGCCAGCAGCGACAGGGGCCCCGGCCAGCCCCAGCATTTT. This codes for CASSDRGPGQPQHF.

The rearrangement links TRBV19 to TRBJ1-1; D may be TRBD1 (5 bases). From germline, CDR1 is LNHDA and CDR2 SQIVND (reference sequence). V lost 5 bases, J lost 7 bases, and 23 bases lay in between. This CDR3 has 16 amino acids. The DNA of the CDR3 is TGTGCCAGTAGTCCCCCCTTTCGACAGCCCGCCCTTGAAGCTTTCTTT. It translates to CASSPPFRQPALEAFF. Full variable domain (remainder filled in from reference TRBV19 and TRBJ1-1): DGGITQSPKYLFRKEGQNVTLSCEQNLNHDAMYWYRQDPGQGLRLIYYSQIVNDFQKGDIAEGYSVSREKKESFPLTVTSAQKNPTAFYLCASSPPFRQPALEAFFGQGTRLTVV.

The chain is built from TRBV7-8 and TRBJ2-4; 7 positions match TRBD1. CDR1 SGHVS and CDR2 FQNEAQ come from the germline V gene. V gave up 2 bases and J gave up 6 bases; unmatched junction bases: 4. This CDR3 spans 14 amino acids. CDR3 nucleotide sequence: TGTGCCAGCAGCTTATCTGACAGGGCAAACATTCAGTACTTC. Translating it yields CASSLSDRANIQYF.

CDR3 in amino acids: CASSQVRAIMNTEAFF. The CDR3 coding sequence is TGTGCCAGCAGCCAAGTCCGGGCTATAATGAACACTGAAGCTTTCTTT. The V call is TRBV4-2, the J call TRBJ1-1; D is ambiguous. This CDR3 spans 16 amino acids. Germline CDR1 is LGHNA and CDR2 is YNFKEQ. Deletions cut 1 base from V and 0 bases from J, with 12 bases between.

The chain uses TRBV19 and TRBJ1-5; TRBD1 is a possible D gene (6 bases). The CDR3 sequence is 13 residues long. V lost 5 bases and J lost 6, with 11 bases in between. Germline V gives CDR1 LNHDA, CDR2 SQIVND (reference sequence). CDR3 bases: TGTGCCAGTAGTGCCAGGGGAGGTCAGCCCCAGCATTTT. Its translation is CASSARGGQPQHF.

As DNA, the CDR3 is TGTGCCAGTAGTATAAAGGGGCTCTCTGGTTATGGCTACACCTTC. Its protein product is CASSIKGLSGYGYTF. The chain recombines TRBV19 with TRBJ1-2; possibly TRBD1 for D (5 bases). Looked up from germline, CDR1 is LNHDA and CDR2 is SQIVND (reference sequence). V gave up 2 bases and J gave up 5 bases, with 15 bases separating them. This CDR3 has 15 residues. Filled out from reference TRBV19 and TRBJ1-2, the complete variable domain reads DGGITQSPKYLFRKEGQNVTLSCEQNLNHDAMYWYRQDPGQGLRLIYYSQIVNDFQKGDIAEGYSVSREKKESFPLTVTSAQKNPTAFYLCASSIKGLSGYGYTFGSGTRLTVV.

CDR3 protein: CASSAGRQTDTQYF. The CDR3 region has the DNA TGTGCCAGCAGTGCGGGTCGCCAAACAGATACGCAGTATTTT. The V call is TRBV6-5, the J call TRBJ2-3; a weak D match, TRBD2 (5 bases). The V end lost 5 bases, the J end lost 3 bases, and 12 bases lay between the germline ends. The CDR3 length is 14 residues. Germline lookup yields CDR1 MNHEY and CDR2 SVGAGI.

The V gene is TRBV6-5, the J gene TRBJ2-7, with D perhaps matching TRBD1 or TRBD2 (5 bases each). This CDR3 contains 15 residues. Germline CDR1 is MNHEY and CDR2 is SVGAGI. Trimming stripped 8 bases from V and 1 base from J, with 18 bases between. The CDR3 DNA is TGTGCCAGCCGCCGCCGGGGCAGACAATCCTACGAGCAGTACTTC. Its translation: CASRRRGRQSYEQYF.

The genes are TRBV11-2 and TRBJ2-7; D unclear. Trimming shortened V by 2 bases and J by 0 bases, and 20 bases separated the two germline ends. Germline V gene data show CDR1 as SGHAT and CDR2 as FQNNGV. The CDR3 contains 18 residues. CDR3 amino acids: CASSLRLGKRISSYEQYF. In nucleotides, the CDR3 is TGTGCCAGCAGCTTACGTCTTGGTAAGCGAATAAGCTCCTACGAGCAGTACTTC.

This clone was picked up one time. V is TRBV7-2 and J is TRBJ2-1; D perhaps matches TRBD2 (5 bases). The germline V gene encodes CDR1 SGHTA and CDR2 FQGNSA. Trimming took off 5 bases at V and 0 bases at J, with 11 bases between the two ends. The CDR3 extends over 15 amino acids. DNA for the CDR3: TGTGCCAGCAGCACCGGACTCGACTCCTACAATGAGCAGTTCTTC. Its protein product is CASSTGLDSYNEQFF.

Turning to this clone: Other DNA sequences in this specimen translate into the identical CDR3. This chain links TRBV19 with TRBJ2-5; D possibly corresponds to TRBD1 (6 bases). CDR1 is LNHDA, CDR2 SQIVND, per germline (reference sequence). Trimming stripped 5 bases from V and 2 bases from J, with 9 bases between. The CDR3 runs 13 residues. This CDR3 is CASSLDRQETQYF. In DNA form, the CDR3 reads TGTGCCAGTAGTTTGGACAGACAAGAGACCCAGTACTTC.

This chain uses TRBV7-2 with TRBJ2-1; D is perhaps TRBD1 or TRBD2 (5 bases each). There are 16 residues in the CDR3. The V gene lost 5 bases and the J gene lost 5 bases, with 19 bases spanning the gap. Germline V lookup: CDR1 SGHTA, CDR2 FQGNSA. In DNA, the CDR3 is TGTGCCAGCAGCCCCTCCGGGACCCGAGGCAACAATGAGCAGTTCTTC. Protein sequence: CASSPSGTRGNNEQFF.

The chain employs TRBV2 and TRBJ1-2; D is uncertain. Germline-derived CDR1 and CDR2 are SNHLY and FYNNEI. There are 10 residues in the CDR3. Trimming left V 6 bases short and J 11 bases short, with 10 bases between. The CDR3 here is CASSDPGYTF. As DNA, the CDR3 is TGTGCCAGCAGCGACCCCGGGTACACCTTC.

The rearrangement links TRBV6-5 to TRBJ2-7; TRBD2 matches at 10 bases. Germline V gene sequence: CDR1 MNHEY, CDR2 SVGAGI. This CDR3 has 14 residues. With V trimmed by 7 bases and J by 0 bases, 3 bases remained unmatched. CDR3 in DNA: TGTGCCAGCATACTAGCGGGGAGCTCCTACGAGCAGTACTTC. Encoded protein: CASILAGSSYEQYF.

As regards this clone: A junction boundary mismatches the germline segment, possibly from a read error. This specimen includes other DNA sequences encoding the same CDR3. The V gene is TRBV7-7, the J gene TRBJ2-1; possible D gene TRBD2, 6 bases. The CDR3 is 13 residues long. Germline V gene data show CDR1 as SSHAT and CDR2 as FNYEAQ (reference sequence). CDR3 residues: CASSLGLSNEQFF. The CDR3 DNA reads as TGTGCTAGCAGCTTGGGACTGTCCAATGAGCAATTCTTC.